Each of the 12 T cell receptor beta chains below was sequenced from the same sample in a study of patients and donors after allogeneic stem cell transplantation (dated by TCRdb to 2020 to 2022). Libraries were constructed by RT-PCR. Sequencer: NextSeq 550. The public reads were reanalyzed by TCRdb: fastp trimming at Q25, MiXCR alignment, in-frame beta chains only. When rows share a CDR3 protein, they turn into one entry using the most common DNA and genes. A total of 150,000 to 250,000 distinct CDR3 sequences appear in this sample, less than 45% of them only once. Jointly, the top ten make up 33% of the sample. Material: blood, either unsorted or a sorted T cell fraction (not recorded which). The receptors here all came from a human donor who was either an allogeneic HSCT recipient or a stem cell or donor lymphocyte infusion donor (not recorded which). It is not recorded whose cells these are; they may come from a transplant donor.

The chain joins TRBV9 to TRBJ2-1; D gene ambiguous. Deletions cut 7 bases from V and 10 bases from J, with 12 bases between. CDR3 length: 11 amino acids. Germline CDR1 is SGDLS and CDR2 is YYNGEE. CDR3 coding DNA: TGTGCCAGCGGGTCGGGCCGGGAGCAGTTCTTC. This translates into CASGSGREQFF. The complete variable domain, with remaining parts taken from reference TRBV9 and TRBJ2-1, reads DSGVTQTPKHLITATGQRVTLRCSPRSGDLSVYWYQQSLDQGLQFLIQYYNGEERAKGNILERFSAQQFPDLHSELNLSSLELGDSALYFCASGSGREQFFGPGTRLTVL.

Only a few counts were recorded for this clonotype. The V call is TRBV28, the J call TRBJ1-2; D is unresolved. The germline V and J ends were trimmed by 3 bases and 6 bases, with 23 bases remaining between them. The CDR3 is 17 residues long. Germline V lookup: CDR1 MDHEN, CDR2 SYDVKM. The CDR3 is CASSFISPFAFVDGYTF. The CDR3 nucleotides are TGTGCCAGCAGTTTTATTTCTCCTTTCGCGTTTGTGGATGGCTACACCTTC.

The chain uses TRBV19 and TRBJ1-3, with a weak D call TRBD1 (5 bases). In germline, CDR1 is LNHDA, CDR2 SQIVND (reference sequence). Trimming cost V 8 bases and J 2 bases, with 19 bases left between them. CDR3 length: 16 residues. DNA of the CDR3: TGTGCCAGTTCCTCCGGGACGGGAGGAACTGGAAACACCATATATTTT. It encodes CASSSGTGGTGNTIYF.

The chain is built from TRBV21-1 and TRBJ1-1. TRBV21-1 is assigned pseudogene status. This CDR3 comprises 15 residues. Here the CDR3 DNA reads TGTGCCAGCAGCAAAGCGCGGCTACCGAACACTGAAGCTTTCTTT. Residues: CASSKARLPNTEAFF.

The DNA of the CDR3 is TGTGCCAGCAGCGTGGTCGGGCAGGGAATGAGTACGTACACTGAAGCTTTCTTT. Translation gives CASSVVGQGMSTYTEAFF. The J gene is TRBJ1-1, the V gene TRBV5-8; D is possibly TRBD1 (5 bases). CDR1 and CDR2 from the germline V gene are SGHTS and YDEGEE. The CDR3 extends over 18 amino acids. Trimming removed 4 bases from V and 3 bases from J, with 25 bases in between.

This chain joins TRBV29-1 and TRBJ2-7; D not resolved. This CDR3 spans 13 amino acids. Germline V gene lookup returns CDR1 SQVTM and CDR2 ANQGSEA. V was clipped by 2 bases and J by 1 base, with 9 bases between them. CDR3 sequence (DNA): TGCAGCGTTGAAAAAGAACATTCCTACGAGCAGTACTTC. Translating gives CSVEKEHSYEQYF.

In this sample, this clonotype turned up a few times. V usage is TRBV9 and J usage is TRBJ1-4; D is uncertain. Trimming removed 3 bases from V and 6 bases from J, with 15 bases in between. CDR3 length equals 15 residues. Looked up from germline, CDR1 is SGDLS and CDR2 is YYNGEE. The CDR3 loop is CASSALGGEDEKLFF. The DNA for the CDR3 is TGTGCCAGCAGCGCCTTGGGAGGTGAGGATGAAAAACTGTTTTTT.

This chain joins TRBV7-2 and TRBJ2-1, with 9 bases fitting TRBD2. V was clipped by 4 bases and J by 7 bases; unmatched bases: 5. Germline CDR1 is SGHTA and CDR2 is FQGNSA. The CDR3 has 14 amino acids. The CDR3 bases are TGTGCCAGCAGCTACCTAGCGGGGAATAATGAGCAGTTCTTC. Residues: CASSYLAGNNEQFF.

The CDR3 coding sequence is TGTGCCAGCAGCTCCCCAGTCCATTCACCCCTCCACTTT. This codes for CASSSPVHSPLHF. The chain employs TRBV5-5 and TRBJ1-6, with D hard to call. Trimming removed 3 bases from V and 8 bases from J, with 9 bases in between. The CDR3 sequence is 13 residues long. Germline V lookup: CDR1 SGHKS, CDR2 YYEKEE (reference sequence).

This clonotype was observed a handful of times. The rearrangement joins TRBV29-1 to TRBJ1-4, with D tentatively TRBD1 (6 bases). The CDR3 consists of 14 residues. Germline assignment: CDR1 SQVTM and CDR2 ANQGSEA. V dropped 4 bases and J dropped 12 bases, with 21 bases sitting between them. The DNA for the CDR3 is TGCAGCGTTGGAAACAGTCAGGGGTACGGAGAACTGTTTTTT. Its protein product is CSVGNSQGYGELFF.

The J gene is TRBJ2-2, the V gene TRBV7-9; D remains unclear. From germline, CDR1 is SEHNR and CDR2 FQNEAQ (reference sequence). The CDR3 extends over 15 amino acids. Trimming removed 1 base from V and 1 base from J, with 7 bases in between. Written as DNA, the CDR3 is TGTGCCAGCAGCTTAGTTGTGGGGAACACCGGGGAGCTGTTTTTT. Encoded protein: CASSLVVGNTGELFF.

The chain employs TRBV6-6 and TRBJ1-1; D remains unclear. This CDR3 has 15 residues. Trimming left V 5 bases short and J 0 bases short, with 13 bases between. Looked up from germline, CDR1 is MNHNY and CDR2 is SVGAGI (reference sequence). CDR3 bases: TGTGCCAGCAGTCCCCCCGCCTACATGAACACTGAAGCTTTCTTT. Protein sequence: CASSPPAYMNTEAFF.